The T cell receptor (beta chain) under discussion was sequenced for a study of Tregs in tolerant kidney transplant recipients (dated by TCRdb to the late 2010s). Some background on the complete study: Before combined kidney and bone marrow transplantation, this study identified donor-specific regulatory T cells using TCRbeta sequencing and then followed those same cells after transplant. Several methods of expanding Tregs specific for an allogeneic donor were compared by TCRbeta repertoire sequencing in a few healthy controls.

For TCRbeta CDR3 sequencing, genomic DNA from the sorted cells was extracted using the QIAGEN DNeasy Blood and Tissue Kit. Through immunoSEQ, high-throughput TCRbeta CDR3 sequencing was done commercially, including PCR amplification with internal controls and bias correction. From the authors' description of their analysis: Unique productive TCRbeta sequences were defined by CDR3 nucleotide sequence where primers matched, and otherwise by CDR3 amino acid sequence together with Vbeta and Jbeta genes. To correct for sorting error, sequences found in more than one sorted population at a frequency ratio of 2:1 or less were discarded, and the remaining shared sequences were assigned to the population with the higher frequency. A sequence counted as donor-reactive if, in CFSE-low cells, the sequence had a frequency of at least 0.01% and was expanded at least 5-fold compared with unstimulated cells. Jensen-Shannon divergence calculated on the top 100 TCRbeta sequences ranked by frequency was used to measure repertoire divergence. For samples with multiple sequencing runs, sorting error was corrected separately for each run before the runs were pooled. What TCRdb holds here is the immuneACCESS table cut down to in-frame rearrangements. Part of the clones is not present; checked against another copy, under half of the missing clones reflect an unresolved V gene, and the others are unexplained. V and J calls and clone size are given by that table; D and trimming were obtained from the DNA. The sample contains some 110,000 clones, about 91% of them found a single time. The ten largest clonotypes hold approximately 0.59% of the sample.

Unstimulated Tregs (CD4+CD25+CD127-), CD4+ non-Tregs (CD4+CD25-), CD4 and CD8 cells were FACS-sorted from thawed PBMCs. Healthy control blood came either as purchased buffy coats or from healthy volunteers. Healthy control blood was processed to PBMCs by Ficoll density gradient and cryopreserved, and patient PBMCs were collected before and after transplant. The germline V gene specifies SGHDN as CDR1 and FVKESK as CDR2. V is clipped by 3 bases and J by 3 bases, and the sequence between their germline boundaries is 8 bases long. From its cysteine to its phenylalanine, the CDR3 spans 14 amino acids. Just the 42-base CDR3 DNA is kept, in frame starting at base 1. General study outcomes and caveats: The most biologically relevant and donor-specific TCRbeta repertoire appeared to be identified by expanding Tregs with activated donor B cells. The study was constrained by small patient numbers, and validation of the findings is required in larger populations and under other immunosuppression protocols. Biological reproducibility was not examined directly, but technical replication error appeared to be minimal.

On this clone: Its antigen remains unidentified. Nothing much larger sits one base from this clone, and base qualities are not available.

The sample taken for sequencing was CD4+ T cells from blood. The chain was built from TRBV14 and TRBJ2-2; no D gene can be assigned with confidence. This TCR derives from a human donor in good health. The nucleotides read TGTGCCAGCAGCCAGACAAGTTACACCGGGGAGCTGTTTTTT. It specifies CASSQTSYTGELFF.